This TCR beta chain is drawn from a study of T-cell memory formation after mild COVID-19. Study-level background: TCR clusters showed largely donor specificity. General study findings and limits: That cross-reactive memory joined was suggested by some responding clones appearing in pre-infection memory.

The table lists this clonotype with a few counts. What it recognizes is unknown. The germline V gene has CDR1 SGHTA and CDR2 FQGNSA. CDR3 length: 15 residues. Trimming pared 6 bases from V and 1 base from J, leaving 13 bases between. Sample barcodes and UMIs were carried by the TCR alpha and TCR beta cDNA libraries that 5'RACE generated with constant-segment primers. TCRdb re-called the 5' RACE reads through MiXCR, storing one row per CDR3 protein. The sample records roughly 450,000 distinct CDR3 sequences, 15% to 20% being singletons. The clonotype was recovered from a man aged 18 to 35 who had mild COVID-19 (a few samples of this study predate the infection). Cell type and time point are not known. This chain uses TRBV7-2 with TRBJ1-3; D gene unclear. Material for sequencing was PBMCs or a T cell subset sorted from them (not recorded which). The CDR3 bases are TGTGCCAGCAGTTCTGCTGGAGAATCTGGAAACACCATATATTTT. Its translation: CASSSAGESGNTIYF.